What follows is one TCR beta chain and its context. This sample is part of a study of blood T cell repertoires in COVID-19. This table comes from immunoSEQ multiplex PCR, and its TCRdb copy is limited to in-frame clones, with some not included. The repertoire holds about 150,000 clones, around 90% seen once, with under 0.6% in the top ten. The V end was cut by 1 base, the J end by 4 bases, with 22 bases between. The CDR3 is made up of 18 amino acids. The V gene's germline CDR1 is PRHDT and CDR2 FYEKMQ (reference sequence). Specimen: peripheral blood. The rearrangement joins TRBV13 to TRBJ1-2, with D possibly TRBD1 on 6 matching bases. The receptor's source is a man over 45 with acute or convalescent COVID-19. The CDR3 DNA is TGTGCCAGCAGCTTAGCCTGGCCGCCGGGACAAAGAGCCTATGGCTACACCTTC. Encoded protein: CASSLAWPPGQRAYGYTF.